One and the same sample provided the 16 T cell receptor beta chains below, sequenced in a study of cytomegalovirus exposure and HLA in healthy donors. It was with 60 Vbeta and 13 Jbeta primers that the PCR ran. Assay used: immunoSEQ multiplex PCR; TCRdb lists only in-frame clones, some missing. The table shows 130,000 or so clones, with around nine tenths occurring only once. The sample was PBMCs. All receptors derive from a woman aged 25 to 39 in good health and CMV-seronegative.

The chain couples TRBV2 to TRBJ1-2; D is uncertain. Trimming left V 2 bases short and J 5 bases short, with 12 bases between. This CDR3 has 14 residues. The germline CDR1 and CDR2 sequences are SNHLY and FYNNEI. The CDR3 coding sequence is TGTGCCAGCAGTGAATCAGGTTTAAGATATGGCTACACCTTC. This translates into CASSESGLRYGYTF.

The chain links TRBV7-2 to TRBJ2-7; no clear D gene. The V and J ends lost 1 base and 3 bases respectively, with 4 bases between them. Germline assignment: CDR1 SGHTA and CDR2 FQGNSA. The CDR3 is made up of 12 amino acids. The CDR3: CASSLDLYEQYF. The CDR3 coding sequence is TGTGCCAGCAGCTTAGATCTCTACGAGCAGTACTTC.

The chain carries TRBV10-2 and TRBJ2-1, with a possible D match to TRBD1 (6 bases). Per the germline V gene, CDR1 is WSHSY and CDR2 is SAAADI. The V end lost 3 bases, the J end lost 1 base, and 10 bases lay between the germline ends. The CDR3 extends over 15 amino acids. As DNA, the CDR3 is TGCGCCAGCAGTGATAGACAGGCTTCCTACAATGAGCAGTTCTTC. The encoded protein is CASSDRQASYNEQFF.

The chain combines TRBV2 with TRBJ1-1, with 8 bases matching TRBD1. The V and J ends lost 7 bases and 11 bases, in that order; junction bases with no gene match: 6. The length of the CDR3 is 11 residues. Germline V gives CDR1 SNHLY, CDR2 FYNNEI. This chain's CDR3 is CASINRGSAFF. CDR3 DNA: TGTGCCAGCATTAACAGGGGGTCTGCTTTCTTT.

The chain uses TRBV5-6 and TRBJ2-2, with 7 bases fitting TRBD1. V shed 0 bases, J shed 5 bases, and the junction held 4 bases outside the gene matches. The CDR3 has 15 residues. CDR1 is SGHDT and CDR2 is YYEEEE in the germline V gene. The CDR3 loop reads CASSLGQGLTGELFF. The CDR3 DNA reads as TGTGCCAGCAGCTTGGGACAGGGTCTGACCGGGGAGCTGTTTTTT.

This chain uses TRBV5-1 with TRBJ2-5; D ambiguous. The DNA end is more similar to TRBJ2-7, so the J call may be wrong. This CDR3 is built from 14 residues. CDR1 and CDR2 (germline): SGHRS, YFSETQ. In nucleotides, the CDR3 is TGCGCCAGCAGCTTGGCAGGCGCCGCCTACGAGCAGTACTTC. Amino acids: CASSLAGAAYEQYF.

The chain carries TRBV4-2 and TRBJ2-7; D remains ambiguous. Germline CDR1 LGHNA, CDR2 YNFKEQ. Deletions cut 0 bases from V and 7 bases from J, with 13 bases between. CDR3 length: 14 amino acids. CDR3: CASSQDTRHREQYF. DNA for the CDR3: TGTGCCAGCAGCCAAGACACGCGGCACCGAGAGCAGTACTTC.

The chain carries TRBV18 and TRBJ2-7; 9 positions match TRBD2. CDR3 length equals 13 residues. Per germline, CDR1 KGHSH and CDR2 LQKENI. V dropped 8 bases and J dropped 9; count of bases not matched to a gene: 11. The CDR3 DNA sequence: TGTGCCAGCGCACTAGCGGGTGGGGAGTTGCAGTACTTC. It encodes CASALAGGELQYF.

This rearrangement joins TRBV4-3 to TRBJ1-5; 7 bases are shared with TRBD1. The junction had 4 bases not matched to a gene; V was cut back by 1 base and J by 4 bases. Germline V gene data show CDR1 as LGHNA and CDR2 as YSLEER. This CDR3 has 15 residues. In DNA form, the CDR3 reads TGCGCCAGCAGCCAAGGGACAGGAACTAATCAGCCCCAGCATTTT. The encoded protein is CASSQGTGTNQPQHF.

The table lists this clone with a count of one. The genes are TRBV27 and TRBJ1-6; 7 bases agree with TRBD1. This CDR3 has 14 residues. Germline V gene data show CDR1 as MNHEY and CDR2 as SMNVEV (reference sequence). Trimming at V came to 7 bases and at J to 7 bases, leaving 7 bases not matched to a gene. CDR3 sequence: CASTGQISNSPLHF. The CDR3 region has the DNA TGTGCCAGCACGGGACAGATCTCGAATTCACCCCTCCACTTT.

V and J are TRBV9 and TRBJ2-7; 7 nucleotides align to TRBD2. V lost 4 bases, J lost 6 bases, and 7 bases stayed unmatched. CDR1 is SGDLS and CDR2 is YYNGEE in the germline V gene. The CDR3 is 13 residues long. The DNA of the CDR3 is TGTGCCAGCAGCTCAACCCCGGGAGGCGAGCAGTACTTC. Translation gives CASSSTPGGEQYF. The whole variable domain, filled in from reference TRBV9 and TRBJ2-7, reads DSGVTQTPKHLITATGQRVTLRCSPRSGDLSVYWYQQSLDQGLQFLIQYYNGEERAKGNILERFSAQQFPDLHSELNLSSLELGDSALYFCASSSTPGGEQYFGPGTRLTVT.

This chain joins TRBV5-5 and TRBJ2-1; D not certain. The CDR3 runs to 13 residues. V lost 0 bases, J lost 4 bases, and 5 bases lay in between. CDR1 and CDR2 (germline): SGHKS, YYEKEE (reference sequence). For the CDR3, the DNA is TGTGCCAGCAGCTTGGAACAATACAATGAGCAGTTCTTC. Its translation: CASSLEQYNEQFF.

This clone appeared a single time. The chain recombines TRBV27 with TRBJ2-1; 9 nucleotides agree with TRBD1. Losses at the gene ends were 4 bases for V and 4 bases for J; bases not matched to a gene: 8. Germline values: CDR1 MNHEY, CDR2 SMNVEV (reference sequence). This CDR3 is built from 16 residues. Here the CDR3 DNA reads TGTGCCAGCAGTTCCTCCGGGACAGGGATTTACAATGAGCAGTTCTTC. It specifies CASSSSGTGIYNEQFF.

The V gene is TRBV18, the J gene TRBJ1-2; 7 nucleotides agree with TRBD1. The CDR3 consists of 14 residues. The ends lost 11 bases at V and 8 bases at J; junction bases unmatched: 17. CDR1 KGHSH and CDR2 LQKENI come from the germline V gene. The CDR3: CAVPAGQGEYGYTF. CDR3 DNA: TGTGCCGTCCCCGCGGGCCAGGGGGAGTACGGCTACACCTTC.

The genes are TRBV5-4 and TRBJ1-5, with a tentative D call TRBD1 (5 bases). The CDR3 loop spans 12 amino acids. The ends were cut back, 0 bases at V and 9 bases at J, with 7 bases in the middle. CDR1 is SGHNT, CDR2 YYREEE, per germline (reference sequence). CDR3 region: CASSLDQGPQHF. CDR3 in DNA: TGTGCCAGCAGCTTGGACCAGGGGCCCCAGCATTTT.

The V and J genes are TRBV4-3 and TRBJ2-7; 10 bases are a match to TRBD2. The V gene end was trimmed by 0 bases and the J gene end by 5 bases; junction bases not matched to a gene: 7. CDR3 length: 16 amino acids. Germline assignment: CDR1 LGHNA and CDR2 YSLEER. CDR3 nucleotides: TGCGCCAGCAGCCAAGATCAAGCGGGAGGGGTCCACGAGCAGTACTTC. Protein sequence: CASSQDQAGGVHEQYF.